This TCR beta chain came from a study of blood T cell repertoires in COVID-19. Study context: Acute-phase and convalescent COVID-19 samples originated in the United States, Italy and Spain. From T cells, B-cell-depleted T cells, or PBMCs came the material, which was cDNA or gDNA.

Original handling: Estimation of nucleated cell counts relied on the amplification of reference gene primers. Sequenced by immunoSEQ multiplex PCR; TCRdb stores in-frame clones only, minus some. D and trimming come from the DNA, and the V and J calls and clone size come from that table. The top ten hold approximately 2.5% of the sample, which has roughly 190,000 clones, 80% to 85% seen once. On this clone: Other nucleotide sequences in the sample specify the same CDR3.

The CDR3 sequence is 15 residues long. J was trimmed by 3 bases and V by 3 bases; bases with no gene match: 0. The germline V gene has CDR1 KGHSH and CDR2 LQKENI. The clonotype originates from a human donor with acute or convalescent COVID-19. The donor label of this sample is uncertain. Sample: peripheral blood. The chain employs TRBV18 and TRBJ2-2, with TRBD1 matching 11 bases. This CDR3 reads CASSPGQGDTGELFF. CDR3 DNA: TGTGCCAGCTCACCGGGACAGGGGGACACCGGGGAGCTGTTTTTT.